In this sample, the clone carrying this TCR beta chain turned up a few times. This specimen belongs to a study of molecular identifiers for immune sequencing clone quantification. The CDR3 runs 14 residues. Germline lookup yields CDR1 MDHEN and CDR2 SYDVKM. Trimming took off 3 bases at V and 7 bases at J, with 13 bases between the two ends. TCRdb fed the PCR reads into MiXCR, producing one record per CDR3 protein. This sample carries approximately 550,000 distinct CDR3 sequences, 20% to 25% of them seen once, and the ten largest clones take about 0.78%. Input for naive CD8 libraries was roughly 19,000 to 1,000,000 sorted cells; the RNA fraction used was 10%, 30% or 50%.

The chain employs TRBV28 and TRBJ2-4, with D possibly being TRBD1 or TRBD2 (5 bases each). Specimen: naive CD8+ T cells from blood, with Jurkat cell RNA spiked in. Subset: FACS-sorted CD8+CD4-CCR7+CD45RA+ naive T cells. This TCR came from a human donor in good health. Some libraries in this study had Jurkat cell RNA spiked in. CDR3 protein: CASSFNGNRNIQYF. In DNA form, the CDR3 reads TGTGCCAGCAGTTTTAACGGGAACAGGAACATTCAGTACTTC.